This T cell receptor (beta chain) was sequenced during a study of regulatory T cells in long-lasting Graves disease. This clonotype was found many times. Both iRepertoire HTBI primers and Arm-PCR of CDR3 regions were used to build the TCR beta libraries. Per the authors' pipeline: Across the samples, identification revealed 50 to 80 TRBV and around 13 TRBJ segments. MiXCR, run by TCRdb on the multiplex PCR reads, gives a single entry per CDR3 protein. The V and J calls come from TCRdb's annotation, not from the publication. Found here are 400,000 to 500,000 distinct CDR3 sequences, roughly a fifth of them singletons; the top ten hold roughly an eighth. Time point defined: persistent/refractory GD, antithyroid drugs over 5 years with positive TRAb. PBMC-derived RNA was used for the TCR library. Tubes containing EDTA received about 10 milliliters of drawn peripheral blood. Germline V gene data show CDR1 as MNHNS and CDR2 as SASEGT. Trimming removed 6 bases at V and 6 bases at J, with 14 bases between. The CDR3 length is 13 residues.

This TCR came from a female donor with Graves disease. The sample in question was peripheral blood mononuclear cells (PBMCs), obtained when the disease was refractory, from a patient treated with antithyroid drugs. The chain is built from TRBV6-1 and TRBJ2-5; D is undetermined. As DNA, the CDR3 is TGTGCCAGCAGAGCCGGGTGGTATCAGACCCAGTACTTC. Its protein is CASRAGWYQTQYF.